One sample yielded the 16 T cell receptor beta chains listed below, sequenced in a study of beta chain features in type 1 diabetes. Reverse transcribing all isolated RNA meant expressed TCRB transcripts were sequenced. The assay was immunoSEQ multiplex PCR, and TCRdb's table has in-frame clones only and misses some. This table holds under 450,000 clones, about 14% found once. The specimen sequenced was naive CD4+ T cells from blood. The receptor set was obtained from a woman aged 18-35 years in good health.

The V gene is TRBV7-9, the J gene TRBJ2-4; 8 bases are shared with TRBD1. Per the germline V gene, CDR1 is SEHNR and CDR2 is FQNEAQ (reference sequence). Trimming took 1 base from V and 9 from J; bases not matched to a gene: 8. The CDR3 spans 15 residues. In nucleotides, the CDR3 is TGTGCCAGCAGCTTAGGTGCCGGACAGGGAGGCATTCAGTACTTC. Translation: CASSLGAGQGGIQYF.

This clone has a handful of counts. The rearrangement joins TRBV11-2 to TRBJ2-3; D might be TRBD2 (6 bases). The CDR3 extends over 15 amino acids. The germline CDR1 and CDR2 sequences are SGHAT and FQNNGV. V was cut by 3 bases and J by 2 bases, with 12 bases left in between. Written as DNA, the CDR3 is TGTGCCAGCAGCTTTCCTAGCGCGGACACAGATACGCAGTATTTT. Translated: CASSFPSADTDTQYF.

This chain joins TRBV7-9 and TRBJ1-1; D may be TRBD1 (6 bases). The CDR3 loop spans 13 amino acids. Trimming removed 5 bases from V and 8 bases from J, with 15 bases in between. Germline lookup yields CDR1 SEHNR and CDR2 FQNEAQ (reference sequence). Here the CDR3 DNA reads TGTGCCAGCAGCCAAAGGACCGGGACAGAAGCTTTCTTT. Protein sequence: CASSQRTGTEAFF.

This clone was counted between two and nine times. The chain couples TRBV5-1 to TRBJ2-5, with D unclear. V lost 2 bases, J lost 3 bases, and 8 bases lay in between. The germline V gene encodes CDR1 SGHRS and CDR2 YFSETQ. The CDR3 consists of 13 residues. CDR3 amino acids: CASSFTGKETQYF. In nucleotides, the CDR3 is TGCGCCAGCAGCTTTACGGGTAAAGAGACCCAGTACTTC.

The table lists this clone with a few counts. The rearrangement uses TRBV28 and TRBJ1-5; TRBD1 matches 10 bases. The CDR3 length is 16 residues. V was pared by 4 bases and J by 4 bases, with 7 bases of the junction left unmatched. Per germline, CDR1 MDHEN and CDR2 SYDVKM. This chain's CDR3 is CASSSRQGARNQPQHF. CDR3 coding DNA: TGTGCCAGCAGTTCCCGACAGGGGGCGAGGAATCAGCCCCAGCATTTT.

This chain's CDR3 is CASRSTGQRNTIYF. The DNA of the CDR3 is TGTGCCAGCAGGTCGACAGGTCAGAGGAACACCATATATTTT. The V gene is TRBV6-5, the J gene TRBJ1-3, with D possibly TRBD1 on 6 matching bases. Germline lookup yields CDR1 MNHEY and CDR2 SVGAGI. V shed 6 bases and J shed 7 bases, with 16 bases lying between them. The CDR3 spans 14 residues.

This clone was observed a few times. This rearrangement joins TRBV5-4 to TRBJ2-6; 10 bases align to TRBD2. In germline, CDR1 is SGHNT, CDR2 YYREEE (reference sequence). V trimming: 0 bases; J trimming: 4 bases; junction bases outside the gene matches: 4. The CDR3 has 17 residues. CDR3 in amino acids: CASSLASGSSGANVLTF. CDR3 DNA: TGTGCCAGCAGCTTGGCTAGCGGGAGCTCCGGGGCCAACGTCCTGACTTTC.

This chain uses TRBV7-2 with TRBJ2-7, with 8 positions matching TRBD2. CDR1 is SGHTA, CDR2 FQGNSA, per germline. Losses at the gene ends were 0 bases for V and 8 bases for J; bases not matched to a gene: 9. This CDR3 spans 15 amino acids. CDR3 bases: TGTGCCAGCAGCTTAGCGTGGGTAGCGGGGATCCAGCAGTACTTC. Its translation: CASSLAWVAGIQQYF.

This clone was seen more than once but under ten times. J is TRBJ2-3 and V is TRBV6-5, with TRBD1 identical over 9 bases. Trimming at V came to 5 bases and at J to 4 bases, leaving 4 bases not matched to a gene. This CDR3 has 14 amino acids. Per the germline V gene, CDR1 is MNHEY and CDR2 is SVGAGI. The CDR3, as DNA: TGTGCCAGCAGTGGCTACAGGGGGCCAGATACGCAGTATTTT. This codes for CASSGYRGPDTQYF.

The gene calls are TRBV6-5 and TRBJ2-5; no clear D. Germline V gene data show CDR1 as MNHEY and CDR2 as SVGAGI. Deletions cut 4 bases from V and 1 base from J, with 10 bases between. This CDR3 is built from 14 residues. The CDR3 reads CASSSHGIQETQYF. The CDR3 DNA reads TGTGCCAGCAGTTCCCACGGTATCCAAGAGACCCAGTACTTC.

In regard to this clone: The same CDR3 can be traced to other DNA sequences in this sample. The CDR3 nucleotides are TGTGCCAGCTCACCCCGGGAGGGCAATCAGCCCCAGCATTTT. Amino acids: CASSPREGNQPQHF. The V gene is TRBV18, the J gene TRBJ1-5; D ambiguous. V dropped 3 bases and J dropped 2 bases, with 8 bases sitting between them. CDR1 is KGHSH and CDR2 is LQKENI in the germline V gene. The CDR3 runs 14 residues.

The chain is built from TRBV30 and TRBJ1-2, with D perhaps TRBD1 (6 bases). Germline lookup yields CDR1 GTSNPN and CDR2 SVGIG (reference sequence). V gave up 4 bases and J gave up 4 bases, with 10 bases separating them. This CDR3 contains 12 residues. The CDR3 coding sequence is TGTGCCTGGAAAGGGGGAAGCTATGGCTACACCTTC. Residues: CAWKGGSYGYTF.

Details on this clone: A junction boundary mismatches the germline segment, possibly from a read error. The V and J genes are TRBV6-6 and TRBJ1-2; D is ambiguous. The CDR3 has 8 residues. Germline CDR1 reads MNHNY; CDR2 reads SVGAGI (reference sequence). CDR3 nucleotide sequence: TGTGCCAGCAGTTACCAGATATTC. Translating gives CASSYQIF.

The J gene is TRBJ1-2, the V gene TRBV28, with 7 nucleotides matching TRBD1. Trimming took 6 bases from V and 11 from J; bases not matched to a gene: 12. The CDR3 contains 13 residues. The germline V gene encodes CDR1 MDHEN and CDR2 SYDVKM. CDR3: CASRVDLGQAYTF. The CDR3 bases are TGTGCCAGCAGAGTAGATCTTGGACAGGCGTACACCTTC.

In DNA, the CDR3 is TGTGCCAGCAGCCTGGGGACAGGGGCGCTTCGGCAGCCCCAGCATTTT. Translating gives CASSLGTGALRQPQHF. This rearrangement joins TRBV7-9 to TRBJ1-5; TRBD1 matches at 10 bases. CDR1 and CDR2 (germline): SEHNR, FQNEAQ (reference sequence). V dropped 5 bases and J dropped 7; count of bases not matched to a gene: 11. This CDR3 has 16 amino acids.

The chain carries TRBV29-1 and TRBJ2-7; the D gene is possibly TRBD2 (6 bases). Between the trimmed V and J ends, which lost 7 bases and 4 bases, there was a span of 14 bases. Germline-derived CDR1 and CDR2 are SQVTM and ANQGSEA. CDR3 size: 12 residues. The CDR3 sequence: CSAGTFRYEQYF. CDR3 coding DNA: TGCAGCGCCGGGACTTTTCGTTACGAGCAGTACTTC.